This record looks at one TCR beta chain sequence and its context. The sample originates from a study of identical twins. TCRdb processed the 5' RACE reads anew with MiXCR; each CDR3 protein has one entry. The sample lists about 720,000 distinct CDR3 sequences; around 8.3% were seen once. V shed 8 bases and J 0 bases; nucleotides not matched to a gene: 7. This CDR3 has 14 residues. The germline V gene has CDR1 MDHEN and CDR2 SYDVKM. In addition, the sample was reused for a study of yellow fever vaccine responses in identical twins.

The receptor was isolated from a woman aged 18-29 years in good health. The V and J genes are TRBV28 and TRBJ2-7; 7 nucleotides align to TRBD2. The source material was PBMCs. This CDR3 is CASREAGSSYEQYF. The CDR3 DNA is TGTGCCAGCCGGGAGGCGGGTTCCTCCTACGAGCAGTACTTC.